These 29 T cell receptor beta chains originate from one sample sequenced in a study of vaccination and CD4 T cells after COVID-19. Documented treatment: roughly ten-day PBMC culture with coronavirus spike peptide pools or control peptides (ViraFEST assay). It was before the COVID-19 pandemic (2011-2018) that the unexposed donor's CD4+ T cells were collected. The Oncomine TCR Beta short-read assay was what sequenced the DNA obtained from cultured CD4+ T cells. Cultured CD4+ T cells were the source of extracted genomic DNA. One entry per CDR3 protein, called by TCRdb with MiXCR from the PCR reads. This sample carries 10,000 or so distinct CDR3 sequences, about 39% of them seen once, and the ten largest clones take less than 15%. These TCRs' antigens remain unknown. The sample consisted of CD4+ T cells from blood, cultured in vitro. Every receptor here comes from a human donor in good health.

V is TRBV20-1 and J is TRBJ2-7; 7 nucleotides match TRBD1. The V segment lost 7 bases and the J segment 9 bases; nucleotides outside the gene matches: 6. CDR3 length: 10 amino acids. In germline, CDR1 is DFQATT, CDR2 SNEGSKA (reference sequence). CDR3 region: CSVGTEAQYF. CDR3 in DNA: TGCAGTGTCGGGACAGAAGCGCAGTACTTC.

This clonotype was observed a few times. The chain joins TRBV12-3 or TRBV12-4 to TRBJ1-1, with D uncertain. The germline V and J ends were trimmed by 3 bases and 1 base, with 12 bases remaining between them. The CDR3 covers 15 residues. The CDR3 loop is CASSFRTAGNTEAFF. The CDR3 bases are TGTGCCAGCAGTTTCCGGACGGCGGGGAACACTGAAGCTTTCTTT.

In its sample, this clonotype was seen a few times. The CDR3 sequence: CASSLTSSSYNEQFF. The CDR3, as DNA: TGTGCCAGCAGTTTGACGTCGAGCTCCTACAATGAGCAGTTCTTC. The chain employs TRBV6-5 and TRBJ2-1; D is unclear. The V end was cut by 4 bases, the J end by 0 bases, with 10 bases between. Germline V CDR1 and CDR2: MNHEY, SVGAGI. This CDR3 is built from 15 residues.

The CDR3 DNA reads as TGTGCCAGCAGACCCGGGACAGGGGGCAATCAGCCCCAGCATTTT. Amino acid sequence: CASRPGTGGNQPQHF. The chain has TRBV27 and TRBJ1-5; 10 bases agree with TRBD1. CDR3 length equals 15 residues. V gave up 6 bases and J gave up 2 bases; unmatched junction bases: 4. Germline values: CDR1 MNHEY, CDR2 SMNVEV (reference sequence).

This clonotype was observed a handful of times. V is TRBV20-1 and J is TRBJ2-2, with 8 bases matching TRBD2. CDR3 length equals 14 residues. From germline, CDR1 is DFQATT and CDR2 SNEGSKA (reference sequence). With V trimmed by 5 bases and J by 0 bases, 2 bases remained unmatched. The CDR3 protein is CSAREGANTGELFF. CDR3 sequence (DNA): TGCAGTGCTCGGGAGGGGGCGAACACCGGGGAGCTGTTTTTT.

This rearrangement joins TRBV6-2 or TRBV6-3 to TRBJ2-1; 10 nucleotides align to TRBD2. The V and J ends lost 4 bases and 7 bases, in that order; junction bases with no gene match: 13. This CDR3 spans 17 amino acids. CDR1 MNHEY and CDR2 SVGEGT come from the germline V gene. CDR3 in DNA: TGTGCCAGCAGTTTCACACTGACTAGCGGGCGGGGGAATGAGCAGTTCTTC. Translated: CASSFTLTSGRGNEQFF.

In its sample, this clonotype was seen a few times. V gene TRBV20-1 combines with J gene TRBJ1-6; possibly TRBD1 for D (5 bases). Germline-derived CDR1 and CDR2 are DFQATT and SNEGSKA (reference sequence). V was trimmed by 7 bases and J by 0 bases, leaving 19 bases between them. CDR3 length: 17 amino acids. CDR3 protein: CSVSGTGLSSYNSPLHF. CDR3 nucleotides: TGCAGTGTCTCCGGGACGGGCCTTAGCTCCTATAATTCACCCCTCCACTTT.

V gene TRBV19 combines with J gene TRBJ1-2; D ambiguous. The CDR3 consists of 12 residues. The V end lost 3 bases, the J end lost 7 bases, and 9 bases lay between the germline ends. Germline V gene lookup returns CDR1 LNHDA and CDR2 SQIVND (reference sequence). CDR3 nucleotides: TGTGCCAGTAGTATCTACAGATTTGGCTACACCTTC. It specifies CASSIYRFGYTF.

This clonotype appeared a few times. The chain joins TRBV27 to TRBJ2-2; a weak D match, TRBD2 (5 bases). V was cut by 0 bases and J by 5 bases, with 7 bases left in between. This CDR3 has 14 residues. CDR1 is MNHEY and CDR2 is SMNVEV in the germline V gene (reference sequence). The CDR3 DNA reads TGTGCCAGCAGTTTATCCCCGGGGACCGGGGAGCTGTTTTTT. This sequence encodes CASSLSPGTGELFF.

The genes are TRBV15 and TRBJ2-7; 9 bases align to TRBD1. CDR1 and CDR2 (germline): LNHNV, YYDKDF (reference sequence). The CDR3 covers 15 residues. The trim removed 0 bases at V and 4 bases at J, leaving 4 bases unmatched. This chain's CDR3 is CATSRDRTGEYEQYF. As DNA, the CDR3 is TGTGCCACCAGCAGAGATAGGACAGGGGAGTACGAGCAGTACTTC.

The CDR3 sequence: CASSWGEWYEQYF. The CDR3 nucleotides read TGTGCCAGCAGCTGGGGGGAATGGTACGAGCAGTACTTC. The V and J genes are TRBV5-6 and TRBJ2-7; D may be TRBD2 (6 bases). Trimming took 3 bases from V and 4 from J, leaving 11 bases between them. CDR1 SGHDT and CDR2 YYEEEE come from the germline V gene. This CDR3 region has 13 residues. Supplemented by reference TRBV5-6 and TRBJ2-7, the full variable domain reads DAGVTQSPTHLIKTRGQQVTLRCSPKSGHDTVSWYQQALGQGPQFIFQYYEEEERQRGNFPDRFSGHQFPNYSSELNVNALLLGDSALYLCASSWGEWYEQYFGPGTRLTVT.

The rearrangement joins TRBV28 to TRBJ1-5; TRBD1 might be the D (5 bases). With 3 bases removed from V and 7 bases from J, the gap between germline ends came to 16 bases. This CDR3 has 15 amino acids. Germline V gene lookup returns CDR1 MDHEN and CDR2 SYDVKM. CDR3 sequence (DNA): TGTGCCAGCAGTTTTGGGGCAAAGGGGAGGCAGCCCCAGCATTTT. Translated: CASSFGAKGRQPQHF.

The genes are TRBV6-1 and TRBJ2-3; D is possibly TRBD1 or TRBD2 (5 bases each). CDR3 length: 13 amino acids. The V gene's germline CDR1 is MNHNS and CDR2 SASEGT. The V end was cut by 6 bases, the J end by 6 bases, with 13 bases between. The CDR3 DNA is TGTGCCAGCAGGGGACCTATGCCGGATACGCAGTATTTT. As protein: CASRGPMPDTQYF.

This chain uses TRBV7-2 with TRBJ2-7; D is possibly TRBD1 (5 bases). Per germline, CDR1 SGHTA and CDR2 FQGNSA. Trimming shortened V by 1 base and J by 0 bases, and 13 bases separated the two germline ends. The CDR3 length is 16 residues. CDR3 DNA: TGTGCCAGCAGCTTAGTTTCGACAGAGAGCTCCTACGAGCAGTACTTC. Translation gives CASSLVSTESSYEQYF.

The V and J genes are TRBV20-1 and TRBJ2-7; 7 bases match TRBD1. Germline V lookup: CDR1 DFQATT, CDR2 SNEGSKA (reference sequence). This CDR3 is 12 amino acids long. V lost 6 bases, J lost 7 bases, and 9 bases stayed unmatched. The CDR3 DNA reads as TGCAGTGCCACATCCAGGGGGATGGAGCAGTACTTC. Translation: CSATSRGMEQYF.

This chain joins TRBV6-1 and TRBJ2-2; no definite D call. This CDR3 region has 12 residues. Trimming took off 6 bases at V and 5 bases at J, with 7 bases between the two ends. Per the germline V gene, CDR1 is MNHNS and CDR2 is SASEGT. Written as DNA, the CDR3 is TGTGCCAGCAGGGGGAAAACCGGGGAGCTGTTTTTT. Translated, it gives CASRGKTGELFF.

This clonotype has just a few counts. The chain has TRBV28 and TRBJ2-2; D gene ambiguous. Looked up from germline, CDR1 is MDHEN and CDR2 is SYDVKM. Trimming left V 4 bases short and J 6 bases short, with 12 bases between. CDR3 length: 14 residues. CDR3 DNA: TGTGCCAGCAGTTCTGACTTGGGCCCCGGGGAGCTGTTTTTT. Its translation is CASSSDLGPGELFF.

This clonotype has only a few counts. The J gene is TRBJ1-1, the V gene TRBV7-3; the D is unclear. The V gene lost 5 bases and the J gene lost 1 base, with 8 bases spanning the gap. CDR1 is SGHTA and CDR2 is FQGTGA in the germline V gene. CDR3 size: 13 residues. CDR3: CASSETGNTEAFF. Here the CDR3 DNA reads TGTGCCAGCAGCGAGACGGGGAACACTGAAGCTTTCTTT.

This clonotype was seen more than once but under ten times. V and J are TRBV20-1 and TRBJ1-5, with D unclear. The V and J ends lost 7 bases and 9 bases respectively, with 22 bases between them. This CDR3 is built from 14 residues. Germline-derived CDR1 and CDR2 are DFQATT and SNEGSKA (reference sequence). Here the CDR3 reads CSGIDGPVGRPQHF. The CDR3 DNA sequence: TGCAGTGGGATAGATGGGCCGGTTGGACGGCCCCAGCATTTT.

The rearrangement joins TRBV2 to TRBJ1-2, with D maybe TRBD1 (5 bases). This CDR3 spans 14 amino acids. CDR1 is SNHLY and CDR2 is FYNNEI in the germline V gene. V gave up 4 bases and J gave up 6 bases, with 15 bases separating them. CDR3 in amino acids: CASSVQAGFDGYTF. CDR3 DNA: TGTGCCAGCAGTGTACAGGCCGGATTCGATGGCTACACCTTC.

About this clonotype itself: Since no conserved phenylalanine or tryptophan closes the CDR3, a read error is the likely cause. CDR3 DNA: TGTGCCAGCAGTCCCAGACTAGCGGGATATGGGACCCAGTACTAC. This encodes CASSPRLAGYGTQYY. The V and J genes are TRBV6-2 or TRBV6-3 and TRBJ2-5; 11 bases align to TRBD2. CDR1 is MNHEY and CDR2 is SVGEGT in the germline V gene. The CDR3 is 15 residues long. Trimming took 5 bases from V and 7 from J; bases not matched to a gene: 9.

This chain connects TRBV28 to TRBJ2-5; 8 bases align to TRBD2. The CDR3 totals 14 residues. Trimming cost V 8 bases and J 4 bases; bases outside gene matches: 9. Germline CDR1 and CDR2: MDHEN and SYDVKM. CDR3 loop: CASSATGGGETQYF. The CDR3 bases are TGTGCCAGCTCTGCTACGGGGGGGGGAGAGACCCAGTACTTC.

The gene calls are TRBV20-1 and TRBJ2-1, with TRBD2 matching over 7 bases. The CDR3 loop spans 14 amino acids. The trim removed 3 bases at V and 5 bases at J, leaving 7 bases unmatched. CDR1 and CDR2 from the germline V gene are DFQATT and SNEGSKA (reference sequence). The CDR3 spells CSASPAGYHNEQFF. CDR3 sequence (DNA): TGCAGTGCTAGTCCAGCGGGATACCACAATGAGCAGTTCTTC.

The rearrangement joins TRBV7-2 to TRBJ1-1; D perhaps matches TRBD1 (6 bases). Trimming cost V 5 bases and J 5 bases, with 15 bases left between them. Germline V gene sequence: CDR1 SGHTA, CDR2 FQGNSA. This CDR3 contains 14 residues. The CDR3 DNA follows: TGTGCCAGCAGCCTTTGGGGGGCTAGGACTGAAGCTTTCTTT. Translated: CASSLWGARTEAFF. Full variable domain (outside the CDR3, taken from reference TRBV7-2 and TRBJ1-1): GAGVSQSPSNKVTEKGKDVELRCDPISGHTALYWYRQSLGQGLEFLIYFQGNSAPDKSGLPSDRFSAERTGGSVSTLTIQRTQQEDSAVYLCASSLWGARTEAFFGQGTRLTVV.

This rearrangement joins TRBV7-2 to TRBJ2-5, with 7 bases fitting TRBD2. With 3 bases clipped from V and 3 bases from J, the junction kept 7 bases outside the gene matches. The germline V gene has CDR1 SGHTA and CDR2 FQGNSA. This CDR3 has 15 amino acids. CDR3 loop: CASSFTAGSEETQYF. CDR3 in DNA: TGTGCCAGCAGCTTTACAGCGGGATCTGAAGAGACCCAGTACTTC.

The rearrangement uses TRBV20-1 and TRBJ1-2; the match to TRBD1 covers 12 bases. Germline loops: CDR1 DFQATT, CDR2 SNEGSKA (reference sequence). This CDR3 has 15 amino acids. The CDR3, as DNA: TGCAGCTCGATAGTGGGACAGGGGGCGCTTCATGGCTACACCTTC. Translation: CSSIVGQGALHGYTF.

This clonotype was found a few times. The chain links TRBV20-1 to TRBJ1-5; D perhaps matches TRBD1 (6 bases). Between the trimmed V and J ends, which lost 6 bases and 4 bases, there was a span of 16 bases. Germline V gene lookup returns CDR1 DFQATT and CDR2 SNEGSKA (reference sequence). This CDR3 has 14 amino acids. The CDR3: CSAVTGSGNQPQHF. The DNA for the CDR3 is TGCAGTGCGGTTACAGGGTCAGGGAATCAGCCCCAGCATTTT.

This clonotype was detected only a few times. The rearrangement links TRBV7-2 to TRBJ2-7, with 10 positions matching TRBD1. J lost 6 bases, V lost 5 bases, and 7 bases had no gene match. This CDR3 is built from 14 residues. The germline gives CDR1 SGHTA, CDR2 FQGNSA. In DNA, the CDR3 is TGTGCCAGCAGCAGCCGACAGGGGGCTATCGAGCAGTACTTC. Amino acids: CASSSRQGAIEQYF.

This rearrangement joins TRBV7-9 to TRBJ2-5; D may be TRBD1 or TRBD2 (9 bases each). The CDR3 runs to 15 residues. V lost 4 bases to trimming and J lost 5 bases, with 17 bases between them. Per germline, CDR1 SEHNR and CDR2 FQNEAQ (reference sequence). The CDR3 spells CASSSSGTGWETQYF. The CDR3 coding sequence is TGTGCCAGCAGCTCTAGCGGGACAGGGTGGGAGACCCAGTACTTC.